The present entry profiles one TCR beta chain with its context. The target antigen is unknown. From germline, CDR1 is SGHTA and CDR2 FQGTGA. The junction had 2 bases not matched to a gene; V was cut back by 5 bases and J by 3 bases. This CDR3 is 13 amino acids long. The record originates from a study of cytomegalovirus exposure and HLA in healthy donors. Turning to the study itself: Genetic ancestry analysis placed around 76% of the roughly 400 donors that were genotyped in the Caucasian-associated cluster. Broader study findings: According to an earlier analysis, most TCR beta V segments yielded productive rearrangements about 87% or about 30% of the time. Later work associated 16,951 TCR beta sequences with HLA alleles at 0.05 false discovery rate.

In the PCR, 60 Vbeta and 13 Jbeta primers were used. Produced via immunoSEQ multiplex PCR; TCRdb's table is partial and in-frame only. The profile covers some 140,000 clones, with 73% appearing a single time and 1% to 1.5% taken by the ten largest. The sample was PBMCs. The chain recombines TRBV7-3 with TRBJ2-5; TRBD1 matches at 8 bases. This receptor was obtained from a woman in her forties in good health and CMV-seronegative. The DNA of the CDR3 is TGTGCCAGCAGCCTGGACAGGGAAGAGACCCAGTACTTC. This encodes CASSLDREETQYF.